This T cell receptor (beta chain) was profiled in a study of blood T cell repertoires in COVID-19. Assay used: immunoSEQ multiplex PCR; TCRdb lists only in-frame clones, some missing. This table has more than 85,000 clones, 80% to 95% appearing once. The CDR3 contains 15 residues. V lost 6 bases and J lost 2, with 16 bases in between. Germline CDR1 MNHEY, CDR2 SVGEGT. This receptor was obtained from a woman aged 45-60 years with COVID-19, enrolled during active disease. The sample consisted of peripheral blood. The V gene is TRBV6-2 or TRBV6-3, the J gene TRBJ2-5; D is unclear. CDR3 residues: CASSLMQYIQETQYF. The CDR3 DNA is TGTGCCAGCAGCCTCATGCAGTATATACAAGAGACCCAGTACTTC.